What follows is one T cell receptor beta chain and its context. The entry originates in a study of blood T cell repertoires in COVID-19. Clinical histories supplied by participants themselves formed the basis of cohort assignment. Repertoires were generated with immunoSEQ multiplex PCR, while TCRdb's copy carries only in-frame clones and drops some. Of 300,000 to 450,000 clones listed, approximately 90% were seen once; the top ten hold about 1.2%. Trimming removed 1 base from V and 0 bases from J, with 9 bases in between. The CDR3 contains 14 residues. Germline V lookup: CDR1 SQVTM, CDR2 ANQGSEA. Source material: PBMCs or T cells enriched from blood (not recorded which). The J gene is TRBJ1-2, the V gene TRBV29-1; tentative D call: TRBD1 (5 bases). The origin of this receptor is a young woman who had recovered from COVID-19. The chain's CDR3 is CSVEVWGSNYGYTF. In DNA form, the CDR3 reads TGCAGCGTTGAAGTTTGGGGCTCTAACTATGGCTACACCTTC.